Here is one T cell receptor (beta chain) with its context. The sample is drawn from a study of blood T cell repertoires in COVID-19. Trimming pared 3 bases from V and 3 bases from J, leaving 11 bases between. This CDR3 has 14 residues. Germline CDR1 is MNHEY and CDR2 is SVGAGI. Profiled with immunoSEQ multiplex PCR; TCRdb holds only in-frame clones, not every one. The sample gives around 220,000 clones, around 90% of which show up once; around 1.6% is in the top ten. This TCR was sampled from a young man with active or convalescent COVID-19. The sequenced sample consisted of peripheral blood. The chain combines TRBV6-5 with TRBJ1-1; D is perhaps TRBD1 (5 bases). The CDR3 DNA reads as TGTGCCAGCAGTTATCCGAGGGACTACACTGAAGCTTTCTTT. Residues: CASSYPRDYTEAFF.